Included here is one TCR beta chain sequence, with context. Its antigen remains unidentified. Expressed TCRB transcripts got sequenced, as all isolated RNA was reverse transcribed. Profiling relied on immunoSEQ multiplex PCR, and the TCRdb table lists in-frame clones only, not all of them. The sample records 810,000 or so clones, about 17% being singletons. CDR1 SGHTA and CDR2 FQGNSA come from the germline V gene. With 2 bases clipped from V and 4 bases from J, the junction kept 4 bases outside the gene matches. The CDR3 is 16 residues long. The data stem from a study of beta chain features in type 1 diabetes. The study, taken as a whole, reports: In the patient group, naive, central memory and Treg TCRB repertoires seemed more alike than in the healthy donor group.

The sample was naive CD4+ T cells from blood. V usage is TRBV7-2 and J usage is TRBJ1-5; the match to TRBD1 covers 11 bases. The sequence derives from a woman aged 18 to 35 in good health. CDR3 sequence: CASSLKGTGGNQPQHF. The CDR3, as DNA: TGTGCCAGCAGCTTAAAGGGGACAGGGGGGAATCAGCCCCAGCATTTT.